Listed here are 29 T cell receptor beta chains from one sample, sequenced in a study of T cells after posttransplantation cyclophosphamide (dated by TCRdb to 2016 to 2017). What this sample's treatment or condition label stands for: high-dose cyclophosphamide on days +3 and +4 as single-agent GVHD prophylaxis. For conditioning, the PTCy patients got busulfan and fludarabine, then a related or unrelated marrow graft, followed by cyclophosphamide on days +3 and +4. Library preparation was by the immunoSEQ multiplex PCR assay. Not all clones reach the TCRdb copy of this immuneACCESS table, which keeps in-frame sequences only. Checked studies attribute under half of the gap to unresolved V genes and leave the rest unexplained. This sample has about 7,900 clones in the table, none counted a single time. The ten largest make up approximately 6.5% of the sample. The specimen was PBMCs, collected after an allogeneic stem cell transplant with post-transplant cyclophosphamide. The source is a male patient younger than 45 who received an allogeneic stem cell transplant from an unrelated donor, was CMV-positive, and had acute and chronic GVHD. After a transplant, some T cells may be the graft donor's own cells.

This clone was seen at least ten times. The DNA for the CDR3 is TGTGCCAGTAGTTCAGGGTTCTCTGAAGCTTTCTTT. Translating gives CASSSGFSEAFF. The chain carries TRBV19 and TRBJ1-1; possibly TRBD1 for D (5 bases). V was trimmed by 5 bases and J by 6 bases, leaving 10 bases between them. Germline CDR1 LNHDA, CDR2 SQIVND (reference sequence). This CDR3 comprises 12 residues.

This clone showed up many times. The chain couples TRBV18 to TRBJ2-2; tentative D call: TRBD2 (6 bases). With 5 bases removed from V and 4 bases from J, the gap between germline ends came to 14 bases. Per the germline V gene, CDR1 is KGHSH and CDR2 is LQKENI. The CDR3 has 15 amino acids. CDR3 coding DNA: TGTGCCAGCTCAGGATCTGGCGGGGTCACCGGGGAGCTGTTTTTT. Translation gives CASSGSGGVTGELFF.

This clone was counted many times. The chain carries TRBV11-3 and TRBJ2-2; D remains ambiguous. CDR3 length equals 14 residues. Germline V gives CDR1 SGHNT, CDR2 YENEEA. Trimming cost V 1 base and J 4 bases, with 7 bases left between them. The CDR3 bases are TGTGCCAGCAGCTTAGCCGGCGGCACCGGGGAGCTGTTTTTT. Its protein is CASSLAGGTGELFF.

This clone was observed at least ten times. This chain connects TRBV6-2 or TRBV6-3 to TRBJ1-5, with 8 bases fitting TRBD1. This CDR3 spans 17 amino acids. V shed 2 bases, J shed 2 bases, and the junction held 8 bases outside the gene matches. Germline V gene data show CDR1 as MNHEY and CDR2 as SVGEGT. The CDR3 loop is CASSYRSTGVGNQPQHF. In nucleotides, the CDR3 is TGTGCCAGCAGTTACCGTTCGACAGGGGTCGGCAATCAGCCCCAGCATTTT.

This clone was seen repeatedly, ten times or more. V gene TRBV4-3 combines with J gene TRBJ2-3; TRBD2 might be the D (7 bases). The ends were cut back, 1 base at V and 7 bases at J, with 18 bases in the middle. Germline V CDR1 and CDR2: LGHNA, YSLEER. CDR3 size: 16 residues. CDR3 protein: CASSQAESGGVNTQYF. The CDR3 bases are TGCGCCAGCAGCCAAGCTGAATCGGGGGGCGTGAATACGCAGTATTTT.

This clone was detected ten times or more. The V gene is TRBV4-3, the J gene TRBJ2-1; 13 nucleotides match TRBD2. The CDR3 sequence is 18 residues long. V lost 0 bases to trimming and J lost 4 bases; unmatched junction nucleotides: 6. From germline, CDR1 is LGHNA and CDR2 YSLEER. This CDR3 is CASSQDGLAGALYNEQFF. The CDR3 DNA sequence: TGCGCCAGCAGCCAAGACGGACTAGCGGGAGCCCTTTACAATGAGCAGTTCTTC.

The chain links TRBV5-1 to TRBJ2-2, with D maybe TRBD2 (6 bases). This CDR3 is 18 amino acids long. Germline values: CDR1 SGHRS, CDR2 YFSETQ. V lost 1 base and J 4 bases, leaving 20 bases between the germline ends. CDR3 in DNA: TGCGCCAGCAGCTTGCCCACCTGGAACCCGGGGGTCACCGGGGAGCTGTTTTTT. Amino acid sequence: CASSLPTWNPGVTGELFF.

Ten or more counts support this clone. The genes are TRBV19 and TRBJ2-3; 12 nucleotides match TRBD2. The CDR3 covers 16 residues. V gave up 0 bases and J gave up 7 bases; unmatched junction bases: 5. Germline V gene lookup returns CDR1 LNHDA and CDR2 SQIVND (reference sequence). The CDR3 spells CASSIETSGSLHTQYF. CDR3 bases: TGTGCCAGTAGTATAGAGACTAGCGGGAGTCTACATACGCAGTATTTT.

This clone was seen many times. The chain uses TRBV19 and TRBJ2-7; maybe TRBD2 (6 bases). V shed 6 bases and J shed 5 bases, with 20 bases lying between them. Germline V gives CDR1 LNHDA, CDR2 SQIVND (reference sequence). The CDR3 has 15 amino acids. CDR3 loop: CASSRPGGAHNEQYF. Written as DNA, the CDR3 is TGTGCCAGTAGCCGACCCGGAGGGGCTCACAACGAGCAGTACTTC.

There are many counts of this clone. The chain employs TRBV12-3 or TRBV12-4 and TRBJ2-1; 8 bases match TRBD2. The CDR3 is made up of 13 amino acids. The ends lost 6 bases at V and 6 bases at J; junction bases unmatched: 4. CDR3 DNA sequence: TGTGCCAGCAGGCCCGGGACTAGCAATGAGCAGTTCTTC. Its protein product is CASRPGTSNEQFF.

This clone was detected many times. The V call is TRBV7-2, the J call TRBJ1-3; TRBD1 is a possible D gene (6 bases). There are 14 residues in the CDR3. Between the trimmed V and J ends, which lost 6 bases and 0 bases, there was a span of 9 bases. Per germline, CDR1 SGHTA and CDR2 FQGNSA. CDR3 nucleotides: TGTGCCAGCAGTGGACAGTTCTCTGGAAACACCATATATTTT. This sequence encodes CASSGQFSGNTIYF. The full variable domain, in which reference TRBV7-2 and TRBJ1-3 provide the parts outside the CDR3, is GAGVSQSPSNKVTEKGKDVELRCDPISGHTALYWYRQSLGQGLEFLIYFQGNSAPDKSGLPSDRFSAERTGGSVSTLTIQRTQQEDSAVYLCASSGQFSGNTIYFGEGSWLTVV.

Many counts were recorded for this clone. The J gene is TRBJ1-1, the V gene TRBV19; possible D gene TRBD1, 6 bases. Per the germline V gene, CDR1 is LNHDA and CDR2 is SQIVND (reference sequence). The CDR3 has 13 amino acids. The V gene lost 5 bases and the J gene lost 4 bases, with 11 bases spanning the gap. This chain's CDR3 is CASSGVRGTEAFF. The CDR3 nucleotides read TGTGCCAGTAGTGGGGTCAGGGGCACTGAAGCTTTCTTT.

This clone was detected ten times or more. The J gene is TRBJ1-6, the V gene TRBV30, with 11 bases aligning to TRBD1. Germline lookup yields CDR1 GTSNPN and CDR2 SVGIG (reference sequence). Germline trimming cut 5 bases from V and 9 bases from J; bases unmatched to any gene: 0. The CDR3 covers 12 residues. The CDR3 bases are TGTGCCTGGGGGACAGGGGGTTCACCCCTCCACTTT. Protein: CAWGTGGSPLHF.

In its sample, this clone is medium-sized. This chain links TRBV5-8 with TRBJ1-1; 8 nucleotides align to TRBD1. This CDR3 contains 13 residues. V shed 3 bases and J 7 bases; nucleotides not matched to a gene: 5. Germline V gene data show CDR1 as SGHTS and CDR2 as YDEGEE. Here the CDR3 DNA reads TGTGCCAGCAGCTCAGACAGGGGAGGTGAAGCTTTCTTT. It translates to CASSSDRGGEAFF.

This clone was observed many times. V and J are TRBV10-3 and TRBJ2-7; possible D gene TRBD1, 6 bases. Germline CDR1 is ENHRY and CDR2 is SYGVKD. The germline V and J ends were trimmed by 6 bases and 3 bases, with 9 bases remaining between them. The CDR3 loop spans 12 amino acids. As DNA, the CDR3 is TGTGCCATCAGGTCAGGGGACTACGAGCAGTACTTC. Residues: CAIRSGDYEQYF.

This clone was detected many times. This rearrangement joins TRBV27 to TRBJ1-2; 10 bases agree with TRBD1. This CDR3 is 14 amino acids long. Looked up from germline, CDR1 is MNHEY and CDR2 is SMNVEV (reference sequence). Trimming cost V 6 bases and J 4 bases; bases outside gene matches: 5. The CDR3 DNA reads as TGTGCCAGCAGACCAGACAGGGGGCGCTATGGCTACACCTTC. This gives the protein CASRPDRGRYGYTF.

In its sample, this clone was seen many times. The chain uses TRBV7-3 and TRBJ2-3, with 9 bases matching TRBD2. The CDR3 consists of 15 residues. CDR1 SGHTA and CDR2 FQGTGA come from the germline V gene. The V and J ends lost 4 bases and 7 bases, in that order; junction bases with no gene match: 9. The CDR3 reads CASSSAPTSGYTQYF. The CDR3 DNA follows: TGTGCCAGCAGCTCAGCCCCGACTAGCGGTTATACGCAGTATTTT.

This clone showed up many times. The chain couples TRBV7-2 to TRBJ1-1; D is perhaps TRBD1 (5 bases). V was pared by 5 bases and J by 8 bases, with 18 bases between. Germline lookup yields CDR1 SGHTA and CDR2 FQGNSA. The CDR3 consists of 14 residues. The CDR3 DNA sequence: TGTGCCAGCAGCCCAGGCCTCAGGGTTGAGGAAGCTTTCTTT. The encoded protein is CASSPGLRVEEAFF.

This clone was counted a few times. The J gene is TRBJ2-5, the V gene TRBV5-1; the D gene is possibly TRBD1 (5 bases). The CDR3 spans 14 residues. V dropped 0 bases and J dropped 7 bases, with 13 bases sitting between them. Germline V gene sequence: CDR1 SGHRS, CDR2 YFSETQ. CDR3 bases: TGCGCCAGCAGCTTGGACGGCAGGGCAGCGACCCAGTACTTC. Translated, it gives CASSLDGRAATQYF.

This clone was counted many times. This chain joins TRBV6-5 and TRBJ1-1, with D possibly being TRBD1 (5 bases). The V and J ends lost 1 base and 2 bases respectively, with 8 bases between them. The CDR3 is 14 residues long. Germline CDR1 is MNHEY and CDR2 is SVGAGI. Here the CDR3 reads CASSYWGVNTEAFF. In DNA form, the CDR3 reads TGTGCCAGCAGTTACTGGGGGGTAAACACTGAAGCTTTCTTT.

This clone was seen repeatedly, ten times or more. The CDR3, as DNA: TGTGCCAGCAGTCCGATAAATAGCGGGAGAACCAAAAACATTCAGTACTTC. This codes for CASSPINSGRTKNIQYF. The chain recombines TRBV27 with TRBJ2-4; 9 positions agree with TRBD2. The V segment lost 5 bases and the J segment 2 bases; nucleotides outside the gene matches: 10. Germline V gene lookup returns CDR1 MNHEY and CDR2 SMNVEV (reference sequence). The CDR3 is 17 amino acids.

In this sample, this clone is medium-sized (0.01 to 0.1%). This chain uses TRBV19 with TRBJ1-6, with 9 nucleotides matching TRBD1. The junction had 5 bases not matched to a gene; V was cut back by 2 bases and J by 9 bases. This CDR3 is 15 amino acids long. CDR1 is LNHDA and CDR2 is SQIVND in the germline V gene (reference sequence). The CDR3 is CASSITGGVGSPLHF. CDR3 DNA sequence: TGTGCCAGTAGTATAACAGGGGGCGTCGGTTCACCCCTCCACTTT.

This clone was counted at least ten times. The rearrangement links TRBV6-2 or TRBV6-3 to TRBJ2-7; 10 bases line up with TRBD2. This CDR3 comprises 15 residues. Germline V gene lookup returns CDR1 MNHEY and CDR2 SVGEGT. V dropped 6 bases and J dropped 0; count of bases not matched to a gene: 5. The CDR3 bases are TGTGCCAGCAGACCTCTAGCGGGGGACTCCTACGAGCAGTACTTC. This sequence encodes CASRPLAGDSYEQYF.

This clone was observed many times. The V call is TRBV30, the J call TRBJ1-3; TRBD1 aligns across 7 bases. The CDR3 covers 12 residues. Germline values: CDR1 GTSNPN, CDR2 SVGIG (reference sequence). The CDR3 loop reads CALQGFENTIYF. Here the CDR3 DNA reads TGTGCGCTACAGGGGTTCGAAAACACCATATATTTT.

This clone was observed many times. The chain uses TRBV19 and TRBJ1-5; no definite D call. In germline, CDR1 is LNHDA, CDR2 SQIVND (reference sequence). The CDR3 has 15 residues. With 7 bases removed from V and 1 base from J, the gap between germline ends came to 14 bases. Here the CDR3 DNA reads TGTGCCAGTATAGGTTCCGGGTGGAGCAATCAGCCCCAGCATTTT. As protein: CASIGSGWSNQPQHF.

This clone was seen ten or more times. This sequence joins TRBV19 and TRBJ1-3, with D possibly TRBD1 on 5 matching bases. This CDR3 has 14 amino acids. Germline V gives CDR1 LNHDA, CDR2 SQIVND (reference sequence). V was pared by 4 bases and J by 8 bases, with 15 bases between. CDR3 protein: CASSSPRTFYTIYF. In DNA, the CDR3 is TGTGCCAGTAGTAGCCCACGGACATTCTACACCATATATTTT.

This clone was observed at least ten times. J is TRBJ2-2 and V is TRBV25-1; 11 bases are a match to TRBD2. Germline CDR1 is MGHDK and CDR2 is SYGVNS. The V gene end was trimmed by 5 bases and the J gene end by 4 bases; junction bases not matched to a gene: 6. This CDR3 is 16 amino acids long. CDR3 region: CASSPFLAGGTGELFF. CDR3 in DNA: TGTGCCAGCAGTCCCTTCCTAGCGGGGGGCACCGGGGAGCTGTTTTTT.

This clone was picked up many times. The V and J genes are TRBV5-5 and TRBJ2-7; D possibly corresponds to TRBD1 (5 bases). Trimming stripped 0 bases from V and 3 bases from J, with 16 bases between. There are 16 residues in the CDR3. Germline lookup yields CDR1 SGHKS and CDR2 YYEKEE (reference sequence). CDR3 region: CASSLGVGQGNYEQYF. CDR3 DNA: TGTGCCAGCAGCTTGGGAGTGGGGCAGGGTAACTACGAGCAGTACTTC. Full variable domain (outside the CDR3, taken from reference TRBV5-5 and TRBJ2-7): DAGVTQSPTHLIKTRGQQVTLRCSPISGHKSVSWYQQVLGQGPQFIFQYYEKEERGRGNFPDRFSARQFPNYSSELNVNALLLGDSALYLCASSLGVGQGNYEQYFGPGTRLTVT.

In its sample, this clone was seen a few times. The chain couples TRBV5-1 to TRBJ2-3, with D possibly being TRBD1 (6 bases). Looked up from germline, CDR1 is SGHRS and CDR2 is YFSETQ. The CDR3 has 14 residues. V was trimmed by 1 base and J by 5 bases, leaving 11 bases between them. The CDR3 sequence: CASSLQGSGDTQYF. For the CDR3, the DNA is TGCGCCAGCAGCTTGCAGGGGTCGGGAGATACGCAGTATTTT.